This T cell receptor beta chain originates from a study of blood T cell repertoires in COVID-19. Profiled with immunoSEQ multiplex PCR; TCRdb holds only in-frame clones, not every one. The sample comprises over 200,000 clones, about 83% of which are singletons, and roughly 1.2% rests with the top ten. V was shortened by 3 bases and J by 4 bases, with 16 bases between the two germline ends. The germline V gene encodes CDR1 SGDLS and CDR2 YYNGEE. The length of the CDR3 is 15 residues. The TCR sequence derives from a woman aged 25 to 39 with COVID-19, enrolled during active disease. The sample taken for sequencing was peripheral blood. The chain carries TRBV9 and TRBJ1-2, with unresolved D. Here the CDR3 reads CASSALGREGYGYTF. Here the CDR3 DNA reads TGTGCCAGCAGCGCGCTGGGCCGGGAGGGCTATGGCTACACCTTC.